This TCR beta chain was captured by sequencing in a study of T cell repertoires in cytomegalovirus infection. Study context: HLA-C-restricted CMV epitopes, recently identified, and well-studied HLA-B-restricted ones were used by the study. Public TCR beta signatures indicated both CMV infection and matching HLA type.

Worth noting for this clonotype: Its antigen is undetermined.

TCRdb re-derived calls from the reads in MiXCR, one entry per CDR3 protein. Among 370,000 or so distinct CDR3 sequences, about 32% were seen once, and the ten largest hold roughly 12%. The CDR3 runs 16 residues. V gave up 0 bases and J gave up 4 bases; unmatched junction bases: 9. Per germline, CDR1 LGHNA and CDR2 YNFKEQ. Whole-study findings and limits: HLA-C-restricted TCR beta clonotypes specific for CMV led the ex vivo response.

The sample in question was cultured PBMCs, obtained from culture after CMV antigen stimulation. The gene calls are TRBV4-2 and TRBJ2-7; TRBD1 agrees at 7 bases. This receptor was taken from a human donor in good health (CMV status not recorded). Some clones in this sample may be carry-over from other donors' samples. The chain's CDR3 is CASSQDLGTELYEQYF. The CDR3 DNA is TGTGCCAGCAGCCAAGATCTTGGGACAGAGCTTTACGAGCAGTACTTC.